Listed below are T cell receptor beta chains from one sample, sequenced in a study of CD8+ T cells in alopecia areata. TCRdb keeps only in-frame clones here, not all; method: immunoSEQ multiplex PCR. Among more than 140,000 clones, 86% were seen once, and the ten largest hold around 13%. Source: CD8+ T cells sorted from blood, taken at week 4, from a patient treated with tofacitinib. All receptors derive from a human donor with alopecia areata. The CDR3 runs from the conserved cysteine through the conserved F or W. The D gene is left open where the match is weak. For some rows the clone size is stated as once, few or many, or as a class when expanded; others skip it.

j_gene | v_gene | d_gene | abundance | CDR3aa | CDR3nt
TRBJ2-3 | TRBV9 | TRBD2 | . | CASSRNGGAITDTQYF | TGTGCCAGCAGTCGGAACGGGGGGGCTATCACAGATACGCAGTATTTT
TRBJ2-7 | TRBV4-1 | TRBD2 | . | CASSLRTSGGPPYEQYF | TGCGCCAGCAGCCTAAGGACTAGCGGGGGCCCTCCCTACGAGCAGTACTTC
TRBJ2-1 | TRBV6-6 | . | . | CASTPQGSPYNEQFF | TGTGCCAGCACCCCACAGGGATCCCCTTACAATGAGCAGTTCTTC
TRBJ2-1 | TRBV6-5 | . | . | CASSLLGVEQFF | TGTGCCAGCAGCCTCCTTGGGGTTGAGCAGTTCTTC
TRBJ2-7 | TRBV6-1 | . | . | CASSDGHSYEQYF | TGTGCCAGCAGTGACGGACACTCCTACGAGCAGTACTTC
TRBJ2-3 | TRBV9 | TRBD1 | once | CASSVAGQDTDTQYF | TGTGCCAGCAGCGTAGCGGGACAGGACACAGATACGCAGTATTTT
TRBJ2-7 | TRBV5-5 | TRBD1 | once | CASSVGQGSYEQYF | TGTGCCAGCAGCGTTGGACAGGGTTCCTACGAGCAGTACTTC
TRBJ2-7 | TRBV5-5 | TRBD1 | . | CASSLSPGQPYEQYF | TGTGCCAGCAGCTTGTCGCCGGGACAGCCCTACGAGCAGTACTTC
TRBJ2-7 | TRBV5-1 | . | . | CASSLWGDRLTEQYF | TGCGCCAGCAGCTTGTGGGGGGACAGACTAACCGAGCAGTACTTC
TRBJ2-7 | TRBV19 | . | once | CASSIGSPYEQYF | TGTGCCAGTAGTATCGGGTCCCCCTACGAGCAGTACTTC
TRBJ2-1 | TRBV7-9 | TRBD2 | . | CASSPRLAGENEQFF | TGTGCCAGCAGCCCCCGTTTAGCGGGGGAGAATGAGCAGTTCTTC
TRBJ2-5 | TRBV11-2 | . | . | CASSLDSSGMGQETQYF | TGTGCCAGCAGCTTAGATTCGTCAGGGATGGGGCAAGAGACCCAGTACTTC
TRBJ2-3 | TRBV5-4 | . | . | CASSLHTDTQYF | TGTGCCAGCAGCTTACACACAGATACGCAGTATTTT
TRBJ1-1 | TRBV5-1 | . | . | CASSHSGGGNTEAFF | TGCGCCAGCAGCCATTCCGGGGGAGGGAACACTGAAGCTTTCTTT
TRBJ1-1 | TRBV5-1 | . | . | CASSTAGANTEAFF | TGCGCCAGCAGCACTGCCGGGGCCAACACTGAAGCTTTCTTT
TRBJ2-1 | TRBV7-2 | . | . | CASSLERRSYNEQFF | TGTGCCAGCAGCTTAGAAAGACGCTCCTACAATGAGCAGTTCTTC